This T cell receptor (beta chain) comes out of a study of blood T cell repertoires in COVID-19. Seattle cases were enrolled at active infection and followed longitudinally. Produced via immunoSEQ multiplex PCR; TCRdb's table is partial and in-frame only. The sample shows approximately 460,000 clones, roughly 89% of them seen only once. This CDR3 contains 12 residues. V was clipped by 7 bases and J by 3 bases, with 7 bases between them. In germline, CDR1 is MDHEN, CDR2 SYDVKM. The chain is built from TRBV28 and TRBJ1-5, with unresolved D. The sequencing sample was made of peripheral blood. This TCR was recovered from a man younger than 35 with COVID-19, enrolled during active disease. CDR3: CASNSNNQPQHF. CDR3 nucleotides: TGTGCCAGCAACTCCAACAATCAGCCCCAGCATTTT.